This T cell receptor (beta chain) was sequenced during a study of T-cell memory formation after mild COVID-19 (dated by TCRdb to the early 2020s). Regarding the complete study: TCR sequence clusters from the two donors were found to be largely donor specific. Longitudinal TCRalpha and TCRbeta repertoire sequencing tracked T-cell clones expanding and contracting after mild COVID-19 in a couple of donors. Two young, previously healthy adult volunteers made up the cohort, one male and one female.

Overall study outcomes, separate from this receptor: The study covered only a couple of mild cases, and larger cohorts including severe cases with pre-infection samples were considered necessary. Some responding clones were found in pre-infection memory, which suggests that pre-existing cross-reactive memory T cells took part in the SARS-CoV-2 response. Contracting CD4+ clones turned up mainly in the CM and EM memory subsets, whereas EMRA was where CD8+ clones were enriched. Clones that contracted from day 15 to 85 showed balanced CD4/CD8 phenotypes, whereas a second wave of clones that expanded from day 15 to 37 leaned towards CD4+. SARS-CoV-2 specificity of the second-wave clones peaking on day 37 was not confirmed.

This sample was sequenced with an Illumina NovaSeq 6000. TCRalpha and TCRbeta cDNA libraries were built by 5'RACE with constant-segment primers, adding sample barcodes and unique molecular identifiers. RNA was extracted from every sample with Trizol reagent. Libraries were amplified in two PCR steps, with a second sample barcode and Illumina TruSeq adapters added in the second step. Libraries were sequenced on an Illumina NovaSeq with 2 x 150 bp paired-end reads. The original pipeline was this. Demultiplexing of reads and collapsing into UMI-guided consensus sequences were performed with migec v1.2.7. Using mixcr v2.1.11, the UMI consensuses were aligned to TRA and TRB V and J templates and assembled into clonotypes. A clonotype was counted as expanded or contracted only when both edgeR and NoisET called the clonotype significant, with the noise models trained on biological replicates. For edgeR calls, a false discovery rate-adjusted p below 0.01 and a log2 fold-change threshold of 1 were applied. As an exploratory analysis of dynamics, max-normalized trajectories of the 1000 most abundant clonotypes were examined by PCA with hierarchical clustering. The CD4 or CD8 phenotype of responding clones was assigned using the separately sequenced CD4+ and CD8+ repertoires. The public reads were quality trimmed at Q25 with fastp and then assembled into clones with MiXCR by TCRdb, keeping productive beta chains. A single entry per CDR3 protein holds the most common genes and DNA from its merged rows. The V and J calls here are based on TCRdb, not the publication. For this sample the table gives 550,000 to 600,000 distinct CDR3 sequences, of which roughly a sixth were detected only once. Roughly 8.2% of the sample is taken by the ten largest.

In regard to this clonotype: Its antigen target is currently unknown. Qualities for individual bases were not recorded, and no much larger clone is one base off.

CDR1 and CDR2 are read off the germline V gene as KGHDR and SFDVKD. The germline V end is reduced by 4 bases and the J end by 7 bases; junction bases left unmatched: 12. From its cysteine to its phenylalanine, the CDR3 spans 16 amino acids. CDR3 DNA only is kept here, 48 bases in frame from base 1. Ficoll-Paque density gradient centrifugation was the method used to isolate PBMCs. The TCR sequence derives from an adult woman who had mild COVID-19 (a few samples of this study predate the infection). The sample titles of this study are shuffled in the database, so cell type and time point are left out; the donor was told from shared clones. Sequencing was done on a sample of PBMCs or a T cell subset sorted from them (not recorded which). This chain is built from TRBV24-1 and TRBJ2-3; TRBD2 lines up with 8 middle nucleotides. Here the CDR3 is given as CATSEPGLGGSNTQYF. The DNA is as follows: TGTGCCACCAGTGAACCGGGACTAGGCGGTTCGAATACGCAGTATTTT.